This T cell receptor beta chain is from a study of lymphopenia after photon versus proton radiotherapy. This clone has just one count. The CDR3 is made up of 13 amino acids. From germline, CDR1 is MDHEN and CDR2 SYDVKM. Trimming removed 6 bases from V and 0 bases from J, with 7 bases in between. Clones were sequenced by immunoSEQ multiplex PCR, and TCRdb holds only the in-frame ones, with some missing. The sample holds 40,000 to 45,000 clones, approximately 83% seen once. This material consisted of peripheral blood, taken from a patient treated with proton-based radiotherapy. This receptor was identified in a woman in her 70s with pancreatic cancer. V and J are TRBV28 and TRBJ2-3; D uncertain. CDR3 nucleotide sequence: TGTGCCAGCAGGGAAACTAGCACAGATACGCAGTATTTT. Translating it yields CASRETSTDTQYF. The full variable domain, in which reference TRBV28 and TRBJ2-3 provide the parts outside the CDR3, is DVKVTQSSRYLVKRTGEKVFLECVQDMDHENMFWYRQDPGLGLRLIYFSYDVKMKEKGDIPEGYSVSREKKERFSLILESASTNQTSMYLCASRETSTDTQYFGPGTRLTVL.